This T cell receptor beta chain is drawn from a study of blood T cells in healthy people across ages. This clonotype has at least ten counts. The amount of total RNA extracted per sample was at least 6 micrograms. This CDR3 is built from 13 residues. The V end was cut by 3 bases, the J end by 5 bases, with 10 bases between. Germline values: CDR1 MNHEY, CDR2 SMNVEV (reference sequence). A second about 6 to 12 cycle PCR used barcoded and J-beta primers. Unique molecular identifiers of 12 random nucleotides labeled each cDNA. TCRdb re-derived calls from the 5' RACE reads in MiXCR, one entry per CDR3 protein. The table shows about 1.8 million distinct CDR3 sequences, with 49% occurring only once.

This rearrangement joins TRBV27 to TRBJ2-5; D is perhaps TRBD1 (6 bases). The source material was blood. This TCR came from a woman aged 40 to 50 in good health. In nucleotides, the CDR3 is TGTGCCAGCAGTTTGAACAGGGTGGAGACCCAGTACTTC. Translating gives CASSLNRVETQYF.